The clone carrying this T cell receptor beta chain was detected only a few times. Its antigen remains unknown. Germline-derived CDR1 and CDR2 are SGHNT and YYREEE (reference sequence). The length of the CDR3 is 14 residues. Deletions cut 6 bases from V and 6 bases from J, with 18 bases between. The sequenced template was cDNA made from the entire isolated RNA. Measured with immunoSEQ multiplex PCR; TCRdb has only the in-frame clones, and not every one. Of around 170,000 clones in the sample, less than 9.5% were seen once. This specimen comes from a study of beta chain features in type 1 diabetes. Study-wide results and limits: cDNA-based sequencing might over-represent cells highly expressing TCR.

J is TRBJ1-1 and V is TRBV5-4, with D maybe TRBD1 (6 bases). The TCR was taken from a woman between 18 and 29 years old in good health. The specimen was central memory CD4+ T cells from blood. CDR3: CASTAGGGKAEAFF. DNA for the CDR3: TGTGCCAGCACCGCTGGGGGCGGAAAGGCTGAAGCTTTCTTT.